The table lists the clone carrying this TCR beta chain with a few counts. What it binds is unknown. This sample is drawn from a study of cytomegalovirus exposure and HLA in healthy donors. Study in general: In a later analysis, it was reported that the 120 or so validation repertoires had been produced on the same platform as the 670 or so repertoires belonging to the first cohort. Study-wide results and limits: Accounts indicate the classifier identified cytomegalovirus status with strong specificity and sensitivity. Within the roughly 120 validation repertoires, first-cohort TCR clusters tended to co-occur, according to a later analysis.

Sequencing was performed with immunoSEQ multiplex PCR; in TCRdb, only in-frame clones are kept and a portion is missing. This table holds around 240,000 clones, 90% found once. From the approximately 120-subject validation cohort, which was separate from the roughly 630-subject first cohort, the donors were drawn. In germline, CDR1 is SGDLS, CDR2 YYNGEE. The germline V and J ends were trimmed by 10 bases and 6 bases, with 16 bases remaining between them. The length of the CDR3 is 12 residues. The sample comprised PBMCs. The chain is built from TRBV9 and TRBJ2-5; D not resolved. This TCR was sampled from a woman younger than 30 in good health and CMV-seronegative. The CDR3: CAAHSELKTQYF. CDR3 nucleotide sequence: TGTGCCGCCCACAGTGAGTTGAAGACCCAGTACTTC.